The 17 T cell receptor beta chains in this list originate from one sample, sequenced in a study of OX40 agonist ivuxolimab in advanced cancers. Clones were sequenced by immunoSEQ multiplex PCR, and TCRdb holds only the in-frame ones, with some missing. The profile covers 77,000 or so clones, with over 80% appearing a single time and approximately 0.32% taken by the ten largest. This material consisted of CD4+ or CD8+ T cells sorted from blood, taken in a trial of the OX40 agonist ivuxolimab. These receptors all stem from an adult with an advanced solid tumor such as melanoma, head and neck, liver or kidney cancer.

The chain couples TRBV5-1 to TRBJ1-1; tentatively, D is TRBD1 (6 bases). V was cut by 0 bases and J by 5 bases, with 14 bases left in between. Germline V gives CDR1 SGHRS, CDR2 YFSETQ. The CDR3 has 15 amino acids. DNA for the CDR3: TGCGCCAGCAGCTTGGAGCTGGGGGCGTCAACTGAAGCTTTCTTT. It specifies CASSLELGASTEAFF.

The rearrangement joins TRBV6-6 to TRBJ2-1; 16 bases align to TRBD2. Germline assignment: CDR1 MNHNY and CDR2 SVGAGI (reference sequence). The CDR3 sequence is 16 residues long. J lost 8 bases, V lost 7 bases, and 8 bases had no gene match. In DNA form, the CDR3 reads TGTGCCAGCAAGCCTCCGGGACTAGCGGGAGGGTATGAGCAGTTCTTC. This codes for CASKPPGLAGGYEQFF.

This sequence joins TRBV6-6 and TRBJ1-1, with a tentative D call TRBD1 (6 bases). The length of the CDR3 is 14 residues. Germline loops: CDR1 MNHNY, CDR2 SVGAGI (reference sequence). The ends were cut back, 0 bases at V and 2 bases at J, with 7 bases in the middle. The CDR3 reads CASSYSDSNTEAFF. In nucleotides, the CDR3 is TGTGCCAGCAGTTACTCGGACAGCAACACTGAAGCTTTCTTT.

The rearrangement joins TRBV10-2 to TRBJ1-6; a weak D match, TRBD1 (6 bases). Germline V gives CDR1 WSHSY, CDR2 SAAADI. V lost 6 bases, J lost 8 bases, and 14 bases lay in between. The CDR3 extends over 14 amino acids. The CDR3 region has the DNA TGCGCCAGCAGAACAGGGAGTGGTGATTCACCCCTCCACTTT. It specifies CASRTGSGDSPLHF.

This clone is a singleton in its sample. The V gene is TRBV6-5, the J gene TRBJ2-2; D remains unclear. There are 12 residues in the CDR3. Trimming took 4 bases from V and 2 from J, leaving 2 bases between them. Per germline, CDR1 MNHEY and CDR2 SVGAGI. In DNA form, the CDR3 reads TGTGCCAGCAGTTCCAACACCGGGGAGCTGTTTTTT. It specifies CASSSNTGELFF.

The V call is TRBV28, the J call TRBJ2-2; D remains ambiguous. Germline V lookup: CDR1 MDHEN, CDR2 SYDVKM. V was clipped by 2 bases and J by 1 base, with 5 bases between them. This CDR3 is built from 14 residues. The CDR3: CASSLPGNTGELFF. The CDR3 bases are TGTGCCAGCAGTTTACCCGGGAACACCGGGGAGCTGTTTTTT.

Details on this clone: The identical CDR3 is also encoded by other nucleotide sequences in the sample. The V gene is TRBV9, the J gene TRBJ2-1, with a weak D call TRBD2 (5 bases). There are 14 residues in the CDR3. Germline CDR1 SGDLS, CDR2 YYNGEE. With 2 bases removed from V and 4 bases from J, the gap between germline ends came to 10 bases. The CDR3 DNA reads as TGTGCCAGCAGCGTGTCGGGATCTTACAATGAGCAGTTCTTC. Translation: CASSVSGSYNEQFF.

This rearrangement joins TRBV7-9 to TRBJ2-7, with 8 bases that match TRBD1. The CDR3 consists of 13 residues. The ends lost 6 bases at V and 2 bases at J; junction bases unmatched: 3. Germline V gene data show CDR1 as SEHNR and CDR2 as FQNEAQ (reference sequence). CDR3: CASRPGQAYEQYF. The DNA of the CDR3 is TGTGCCAGCAGACCGGGACAGGCCTACGAGCAGTACTTC. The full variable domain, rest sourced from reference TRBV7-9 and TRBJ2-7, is DTGVSQNPRHKITKRGQNVTFRCDPISEHNRLYWYRQTLGQGPEFLTYFQNEAQLEKSRLLSDRFSAERPKGSFSTLEIQRTEQGDSAMYLCASRPGQAYEQYFGPGTRLTVT.

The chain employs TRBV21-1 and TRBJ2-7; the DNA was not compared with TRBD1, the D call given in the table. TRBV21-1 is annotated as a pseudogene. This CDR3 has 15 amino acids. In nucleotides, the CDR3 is TGTGCCAGCAGCAAAGAGACAGGGTTGTTCTACGAGCAGTACTTC. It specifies CASSKETGLFYEQYF.

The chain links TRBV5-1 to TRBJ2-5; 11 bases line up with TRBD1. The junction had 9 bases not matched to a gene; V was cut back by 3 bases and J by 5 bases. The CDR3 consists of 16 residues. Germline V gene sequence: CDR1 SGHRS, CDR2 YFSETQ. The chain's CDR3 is CASSSGTGGIFETQYF. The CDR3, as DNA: TGCGCCAGCAGCTCCGGGACAGGGGGTATTTTCGAGACCCAGTACTTC.

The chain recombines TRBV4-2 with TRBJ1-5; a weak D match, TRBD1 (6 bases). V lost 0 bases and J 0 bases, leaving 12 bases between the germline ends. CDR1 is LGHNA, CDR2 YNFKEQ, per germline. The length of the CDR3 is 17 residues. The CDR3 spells CASSQEGQIYSNQPQHF. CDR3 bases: TGTGCCAGCAGCCAAGAAGGACAGATTTATAGCAATCAGCCCCAGCATTTT.

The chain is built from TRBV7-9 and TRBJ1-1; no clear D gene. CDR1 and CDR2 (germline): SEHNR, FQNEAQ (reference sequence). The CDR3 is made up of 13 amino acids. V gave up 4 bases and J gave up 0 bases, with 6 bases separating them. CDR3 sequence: CASSSKLNTEAFF. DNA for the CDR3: TGTGCCAGCAGCTCGAAACTGAACACTGAAGCTTTCTTT.

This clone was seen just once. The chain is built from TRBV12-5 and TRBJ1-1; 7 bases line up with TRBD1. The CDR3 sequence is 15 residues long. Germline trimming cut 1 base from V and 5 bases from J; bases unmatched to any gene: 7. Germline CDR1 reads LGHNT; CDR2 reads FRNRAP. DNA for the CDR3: TGTGCTAGTGGTTTGGGGACAGGCTCTGGGACTGAAGCTTTCTTT. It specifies CASGLGTGSGTEAFF.

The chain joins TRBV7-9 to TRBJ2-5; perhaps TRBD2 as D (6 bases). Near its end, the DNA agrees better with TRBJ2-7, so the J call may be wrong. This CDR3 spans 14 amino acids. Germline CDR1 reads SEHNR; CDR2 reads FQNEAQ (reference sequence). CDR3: CASSLGSGSGEQYF. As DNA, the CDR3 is TGTGCCAGCAGCTTAGGATCCGGGAGCGGCGAGCAGTACTTC.

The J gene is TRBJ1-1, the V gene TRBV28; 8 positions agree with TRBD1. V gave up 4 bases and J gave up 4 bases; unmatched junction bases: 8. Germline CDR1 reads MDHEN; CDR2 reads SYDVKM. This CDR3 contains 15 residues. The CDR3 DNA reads TGTGCCAGCAGTTCGGGACAGGTAGGGAGCACTGAAGCTTTCTTT. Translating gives CASSSGQVGSTEAFF.

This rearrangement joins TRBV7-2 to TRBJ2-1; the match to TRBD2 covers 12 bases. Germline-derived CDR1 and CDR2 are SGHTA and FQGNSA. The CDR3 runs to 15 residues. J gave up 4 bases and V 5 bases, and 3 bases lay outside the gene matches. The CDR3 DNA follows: TGTGCCAGCAGCGTGACTAGCGGGGGTTACAATGAGCAGTTCTTC. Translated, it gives CASSVTSGGYNEQFF.

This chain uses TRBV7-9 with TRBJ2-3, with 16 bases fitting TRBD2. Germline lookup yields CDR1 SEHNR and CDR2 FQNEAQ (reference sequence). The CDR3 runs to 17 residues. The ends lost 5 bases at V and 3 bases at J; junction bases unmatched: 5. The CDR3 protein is CASSPGTSGRATDTQYF. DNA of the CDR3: TGTGCCAGCAGCCCCGGGACTAGCGGGAGGGCAACAGATACGCAGTATTTT.